The clone carrying this TCR beta chain was observed a handful of times. The antigen is not known. This sample also contains other DNA sequences that code for the same CDR3. This entry belongs to a study of cytomegalovirus exposure and HLA in healthy donors. Study-wide results and caveats: The authors listed some 150 TCR beta chains as cytomegalovirus-associated.

The PCR was carried out with 60 Vbeta primers and 13 Jbeta primers. Sequencing was performed with immunoSEQ multiplex PCR; in TCRdb, only in-frame clones are kept and a portion is missing. Of more than 20,000 clones listed, around 77% are singletons. All the people who gave samples were healthy bone marrow donors. The donors, nominally healthy at sampling, likely had unrecorded immune exposures. The germline V gene has CDR1 WNHNN and CDR2 SYGVQD (reference sequence). This CDR3 has 15 amino acids. Trimming cost V 0 bases and J 4 bases, with 9 bases left between them. This sequence originates from a man in his 60s in good health and CMV-seronegative. The sample taken for sequencing was PBMCs. The V call is TRBV10-1, the J call TRBJ2-2; D is uncertain. CDR3 amino acids: CASSESGRSTGELFF. CDR3 bases: TGCGCCAGCAGTGAGTCTGGCAGATCCACCGGGGAGCTGTTTTTT.